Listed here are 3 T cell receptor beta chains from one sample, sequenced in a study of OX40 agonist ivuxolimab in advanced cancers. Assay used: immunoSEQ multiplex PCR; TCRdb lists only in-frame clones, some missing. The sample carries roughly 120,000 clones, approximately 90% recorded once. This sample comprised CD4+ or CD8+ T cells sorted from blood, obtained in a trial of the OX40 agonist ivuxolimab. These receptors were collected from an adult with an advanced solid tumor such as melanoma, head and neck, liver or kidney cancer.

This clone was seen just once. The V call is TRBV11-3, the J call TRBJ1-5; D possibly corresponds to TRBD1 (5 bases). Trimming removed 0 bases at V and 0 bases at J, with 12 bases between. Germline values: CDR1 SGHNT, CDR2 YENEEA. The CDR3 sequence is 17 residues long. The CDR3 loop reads CASSLERGRYSNQPQHF. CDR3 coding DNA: TGTGCCAGCAGCTTAGAGAGGGGCAGATATAGCAATCAGCCCCAGCATTTT.

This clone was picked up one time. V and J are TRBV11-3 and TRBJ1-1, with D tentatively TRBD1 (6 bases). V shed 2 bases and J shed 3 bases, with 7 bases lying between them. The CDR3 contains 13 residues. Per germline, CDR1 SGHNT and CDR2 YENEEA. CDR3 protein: CASSLNRDTEAFF. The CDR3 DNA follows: TGTGCCAGCAGCTTAAACAGGGACACTGAAGCTTTCTTT. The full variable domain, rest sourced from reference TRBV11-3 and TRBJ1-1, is EAGVVQSPRYKIIEKKQPVAFWCNPISGHNTLYWYLQNLGQGPELLIRYENEEAVDDSQLPKDRFSAERLKGVDSTLKIQPAELGDSAVYLCASSLNRDTEAFFGQGTRLTVV.

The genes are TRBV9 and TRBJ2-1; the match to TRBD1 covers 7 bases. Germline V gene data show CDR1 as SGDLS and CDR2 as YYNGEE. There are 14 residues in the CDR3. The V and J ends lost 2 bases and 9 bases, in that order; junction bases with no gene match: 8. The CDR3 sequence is CASSVDRVIGEQFF. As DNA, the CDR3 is TGTGCCAGCAGCGTTGACAGGGTCATTGGTGAGCAGTTCTTC.